This T cell receptor beta chain derives from a study of T cell repertoires in cytomegalovirus infection. For the study at large: The study used recently identified HLA-C-restricted and well-studied HLA-B-restricted CMV epitopes. It can be stated that public TCR beta signatures indicated CMV infection as well as a matching HLA type.

General study findings and limits: Cumulated frequencies of public TCR beta families served to identify carriers of CMV plus the relevant HLA. HLA-C-restricted TCR beta clonotypes specific for CMV led the ex vivo response.

This clonotype was seen only a few times. Its antigen is undetermined. TCRdb re-called the reads with MiXCR, one entry per CDR3 protein. In the table there are approximately 500,000 distinct CDR3 sequences, 30% to 40% of which are singletons. Germline CDR1 and CDR2: MDHEN and SYDVKM. The CDR3 runs 17 residues. V was pared by 5 bases and J by 2 bases, with 8 bases of the junction left unmatched. The chain is built from TRBV28 and TRBJ2-6, with 8 nucleotides matching TRBD1. This material consisted of cultured PBMCs, taken from culture after CMV antigen stimulation. The source of this sequence is a human donor in good health (CMV status not recorded). Some clones in this sample may be carry-over from other donors' samples. In DNA form, the CDR3 reads TGTGCCAGCAGTCTGAGACAGGGGATGGCTGGGGCCAACGTCCTGACTTTC. This codes for CASSLRQGMAGANVLTF.